Listed here are 18 T cell receptor beta chains from one sample, sequenced in a study of control samples from healthy donors and cancer patients. Sequencing used immunoSEQ multiplex PCR; TCRdb keeps in-frame clones, though not all of them. This sample has roughly 100,000 clones, with just under 95% found just once. The sample consisted of blood. The receptors originated from a human donor in good health. The donor label of this sample is uncertain.

V and J are TRBV19 and TRBJ1-1; D gene unclear. The germline gives CDR1 LNHDA, CDR2 SQIVND (reference sequence). V was shortened by 6 bases and J by 7 bases, with 9 bases between the two germline ends. This CDR3 comprises 11 residues. In DNA, the CDR3 is TGTGCCAGTAGGAAGGGTGATGAAGCTTTCTTT. Translation: CASRKGDEAFF. Full variable domain (missing parts from reference TRBV19 and TRBJ1-1): DGGITQSPKYLFRKEGQNVTLSCEQNLNHDAMYWYRQDPGQGLRLIYYSQIVNDFQKGDIAEGYSVSREKKESFPLTVTSAQKNPTAFYLCASRKGDEAFFGQGTRLTVV.

The chain is built from TRBV6-5 and TRBJ2-3, with D uncertain. The CDR3 extends over 14 amino acids. CDR1 is MNHEY and CDR2 is SVGAGI in the germline V gene. V shed 6 bases and J shed 1 base, with 11 bases lying between them. The CDR3 DNA reads as TGTGCCAGCAGGGCAGGACCTGGCACAGATACGCAGTATTTT. Encoded protein: CASRAGPGTDTQYF.

The V and J genes are TRBV3-1 (or the pseudogene TRBV3-2) and TRBJ1-1, with D unclear. CDR1 is LGHDT, CDR2 YNNKEL, per germline (reference sequence). V was trimmed by 2 bases and J by 5 bases, leaving 9 bases between them. This CDR3 comprises 13 residues. The CDR3 DNA sequence: TGTGCCAGCAGCCAAATGGACGGAACTGAAGCTTTCTTT. It specifies CASSQMDGTEAFF.

This clone has a single count. The genes are TRBV2 and TRBJ1-4; a possible D gene is TRBD1 (6 bases). The CDR3 extends over 14 amino acids. CDR1 and CDR2 (germline): SNHLY, FYNNEI. The V end was cut by 6 bases, the J end by 6 bases, with 14 bases between. The CDR3 DNA reads TGTGCCAGCAGGCTGGAAGGGGGGTATGAAAAACTGTTTTTT. Its protein product is CASRLEGGYEKLFF.

This chain uses TRBV4-2 with TRBJ2-1; 10 nucleotides align to TRBD2. This CDR3 has 15 residues. Trimming removed 3 bases from V and 7 bases from J; junction bases left unmatched: 6. CDR1 and CDR2 (germline): LGHNA, YNFKEQ. This chain's CDR3 is CASSQRSGGANEQFF. In DNA form, the CDR3 reads TGTGCCAGCAGCCAGAGAAGCGGGGGGGCGAATGAGCAGTTCTTC.

The chain employs TRBV11-2 and TRBJ2-1, with 13 bases matching TRBD2. Unmatched junction bases numbered 4, after V lost 1 base and J lost 7 bases. Germline V CDR1 and CDR2: SGHAT, FQNNGV. This CDR3 spans 16 amino acids. CDR3 in amino acids: CASSLVGTSGANEQFF. The CDR3 DNA follows: TGTGCCAGCAGCTTAGTTGGGACTAGCGGGGCGAATGAGCAGTTCTTC. The variable domain in full, with the rest retrieved from reference TRBV11-2 and TRBJ2-1, is EAGVAQSPRYKIIEKRQSVAFWCNPISGHATLYWYQQILGQGPKLLIQFQNNGVVDDSQLPKDRFSAERLKGVDSTLKIQPAKLEDSAVYLCASSLVGTSGANEQFFGPGTRLTVL.

The genes are TRBV5-1 and TRBJ2-7; 7 bases map to TRBD1. The length of the CDR3 is 13 residues. J gave up 4 bases and V 4 bases, and 5 bases lay outside the gene matches. The germline V gene encodes CDR1 SGHRS and CDR2 YFSETQ. CDR3 sequence (DNA): TGCGCCAGCAGCGCCGGGACAGAATACGAGCAGTACTTC. Its protein product is CASSAGTEYEQYF.

The chain links TRBV25-1 to TRBJ1-1, with 8 nucleotides matching TRBD1. The germline V gene encodes CDR1 MGHDK and CDR2 SYGVNS. The trim removed 5 bases at V and 5 bases at J, leaving 7 bases unmatched. This CDR3 comprises 14 residues. For the CDR3, the DNA is TGTGCCAGCAGTACCCAGACAGGGGAAACTGAAGCTTTCTTT. This translates into CASSTQTGETEAFF.

The chain links TRBV6-5 to TRBJ2-7, with D possibly matching TRBD2 (5 bases). The germline gives CDR1 MNHEY, CDR2 SVGAGI. Trimming stripped 2 bases from V and 1 base from J, with 12 bases between. This CDR3 is 15 amino acids long. The chain's CDR3 is CASSYSGSSSYEQYF. The CDR3 nucleotides are TGTGCCAGCAGTTACAGTGGGAGTTCATCCTACGAGCAGTACTTC.

V is TRBV6-5 and J is TRBJ1-1; 8 bases line up with TRBD1. After removal of 0 bases from V and 8 bases from J, the junction contained 2 bases not matched to a gene. CDR1 is MNHEY, CDR2 SVGAGI, per germline. The CDR3 extends over 13 amino acids. CDR3 in DNA: TGTGCCAGCAGTTACTCGAGGGACAGGGAAGCTTTCTTT. It codes for CASSYSRDREAFF.

This chain connects TRBV3-1 (or the pseudogene TRBV3-2) to TRBJ1-2, with no clear D. V lost 4 bases and J 0 bases, leaving 12 bases between the germline ends. The CDR3 is made up of 15 amino acids. CDR1 LGHDT and CDR2 YNNKEL come from the germline V gene (reference sequence). The CDR3 sequence: CASSPPFGPNYGYTF. CDR3 nucleotide sequence: TGTGCCAGCAGCCCGCCCTTCGGACCTAACTATGGCTACACCTTC.

This chain links TRBV19 with TRBJ1-1, with D perhaps matching TRBD1 (5 bases). This CDR3 is 15 amino acids long. V was trimmed by 3 bases and J by 2 bases, leaving 13 bases between them. Germline V lookup: CDR1 LNHDA, CDR2 SQIVND (reference sequence). CDR3 DNA sequence: TGTGCCAGTAGTATCAGGGACCCTACTAACACTGAAGCTTTCTTT. Translating gives CASSIRDPTNTEAFF. The whole variable domain, remainder taken from reference TRBV19 and TRBJ1-1, is DGGITQSPKYLFRKEGQNVTLSCEQNLNHDAMYWYRQDPGQGLRLIYYSQIVNDFQKGDIAEGYSVSREKKESFPLTVTSAQKNPTAFYLCASSIRDPTNTEAFFGQGTRLTVV.

This clone was observed once. The V gene is TRBV12-3 or TRBV12-4, the J gene TRBJ1-4; no clear D gene. The V gene lost 3 bases and the J gene lost 5 bases, with 7 bases spanning the gap. CDR3 size: 13 residues. CDR3 protein: CASSFRENEKLFF. In nucleotides, the CDR3 is TGTGCCAGCAGTTTTAGAGAAAATGAAAAACTGTTTTTT.

V usage is TRBV6-5 and J usage is TRBJ2-6; 7 bases agree with TRBD1. Germline values: CDR1 MNHEY, CDR2 SVGAGI. The CDR3 has 15 amino acids. V lost 6 bases to trimming and J lost 0 bases; unmatched junction nucleotides: 2. The CDR3 sequence is CASSGTASGANVLTF. CDR3 nucleotide sequence: TGTGCCAGCAGCGGGACAGCCTCTGGGGCCAACGTCCTGACTTTC.

The rearrangement uses TRBV9 and TRBJ2-3, with TRBD2 as a possible D gene (7 bases). This CDR3 contains 15 residues. V was cut by 2 bases and J by 4 bases, with 14 bases left in between. Per germline, CDR1 SGDLS and CDR2 YYNGEE. The CDR3 here is CASSVWRGGADTQYF. In DNA form, the CDR3 reads TGTGCCAGCAGCGTGTGGAGGGGGGGGGCAGATACGCAGTATTTT.

This chain links TRBV7-2 with TRBJ2-7, with TRBD2 as a possible D gene (7 bases). Per the germline V gene, CDR1 is SGHTA and CDR2 is FQGNSA. V was trimmed by 5 bases and J by 5 bases, leaving 22 bases between them. The CDR3 has 16 amino acids. The CDR3 DNA sequence: TGTGCCAGCAGCATAGTCAGATGGGGGGGCAGCGACGAGCAGTACTTC. Translating it yields CASSIVRWGGSDEQYF.

V usage is TRBV30 and J usage is TRBJ1-1, with D unresolved. The V gene's germline CDR1 is GTSNPN and CDR2 SVGIG (reference sequence). The CDR3 has 13 residues. V lost 2 bases to trimming and J lost 1 base, with 8 bases between them. This chain's CDR3 is CAWSRPANTEAFF. In DNA, the CDR3 is TGTGCCTGGAGTAGACCGGCGAACACTGAAGCTTTCTTT.

Here the CDR3 DNA reads TGTGCTAGTGGTTTGGTACGGAGGGACAGGGGGCTAACACTCGGGGAGCTGTTTTTT. Encoded protein: CASGLVRRDRGLTLGELFF. V and J are TRBV12-5 and TRBJ2-2, with 12 nucleotides matching TRBD1. The CDR3 extends over 19 amino acids. CDR1 is LGHNT and CDR2 is FRNRAP in the germline V gene. V lost 0 bases to trimming and J lost 7 bases; unmatched junction nucleotides: 12.